This paragraph reports one T cell receptor (beta chain). As yet, its antigen is unknown. This entry belongs to a study of cytomegalovirus exposure and HLA in healthy donors. CDR1 and CDR2 from the germline V gene are MNHEY and SMNVEV (reference sequence). The CDR3 covers 13 residues. V was cut by 1 base and J by 1 base, with 2 bases left in between. Primers for the PCR totalled 60 Vbeta and 13 Jbeta. Here immunoSEQ multiplex PCR was the method, and the copy in TCRdb shows in-frame clones only, minus some. The sample shows more than 75,000 clones, 70% to 90% of them seen only once. Study conclusions and caveats: Links to common viral pathogens appeared, in a later analysis, for several of the most significant clusters. Later examination showed HLA-associated TCR beta chains had greater clonal expansion than equally common others. The dataset shows that most TCR sequences were rare, while some public TCRs occurred in many donors. A previous analysis found most TCR beta V segments productive roughly 87% or roughly 30% of the time.

This TCR came from a young woman in good health and CMV-seropositive. The rearrangement uses TRBV27 and TRBJ1-5; D remains unclear. What was sequenced was PBMCs. This chain's CDR3 is CASSLLSNQPQHF. The CDR3 DNA reads as TGTGCCAGCAGTTTATTAAGCAATCAGCCCCAGCATTTT.